The clone carrying this TCR beta chain was seen a few times. Per the germline V gene, CDR1 is SGHTA and CDR2 is FQGNSA. This CDR3 has 15 residues. Losses at the gene ends were 5 bases for V and 5 bases for J; bases not matched to a gene: 4. This specimen belongs to a study of early T cells in non-severe SARS-CoV-2 infection. Separate cDNA molecules each had unique molecular identifiers attached to them. TCRdb reprocessed the 5' RACE reads with MiXCR, giving one entry per CDR3 protein. The sample consists of about 66,000 distinct CDR3 sequences, roughly 21% of them appearing once. The receptor comes from an adult who was a healthcare worker with PCR-confirmed SARS-CoV-2 infection or an uninfected control (not recorded which). The chain carries TRBV7-2 and TRBJ2-7; 15 nucleotides align to TRBD2. Sequenced here: whole blood, sampled at baseline. The CDR3 DNA is TGTGCCAGCAGCCAAGGGACTAGCGGGGGGAACGAGCAGTACTTC. This encodes CASSQGTSGGNEQYF. Full variable domain (missing parts from reference TRBV7-2 and TRBJ2-7): GAGVSQSPSNKVTEKGKDVELRCDPISGHTALYWYRQSLGQGLEFLIYFQGNSAPDKSGLPSDRFSAERTGGSVSTLTIQRTQQEDSAVYLCASSQGTSGGNEQYFGPGTRLTVT.